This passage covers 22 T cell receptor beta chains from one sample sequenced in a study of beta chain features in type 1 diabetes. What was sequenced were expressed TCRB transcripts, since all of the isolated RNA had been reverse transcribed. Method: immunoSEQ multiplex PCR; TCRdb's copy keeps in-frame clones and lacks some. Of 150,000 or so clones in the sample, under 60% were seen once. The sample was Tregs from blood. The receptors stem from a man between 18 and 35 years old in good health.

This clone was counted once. CDR3 protein: CSAFLRTEAFF. DNA of the CDR3: TGCAGTGCGTTTCTTCGGACTGAAGCTTTCTTT. The rearrangement uses TRBV20-1 and TRBJ1-1; D gene ambiguous. V shed 6 bases and J shed 5 bases, with 10 bases lying between them. Germline V gene lookup returns CDR1 DFQATT and CDR2 SNEGSKA (reference sequence). This CDR3 is built from 11 residues.

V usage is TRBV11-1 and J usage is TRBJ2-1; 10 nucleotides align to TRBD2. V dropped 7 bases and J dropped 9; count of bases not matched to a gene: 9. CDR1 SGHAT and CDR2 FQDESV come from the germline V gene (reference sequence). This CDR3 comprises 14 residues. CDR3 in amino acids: CASTASGSTGEQFF. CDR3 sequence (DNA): TGTGCCAGCACCGCTAGCGGGAGCACGGGTGAGCAGTTCTTC.

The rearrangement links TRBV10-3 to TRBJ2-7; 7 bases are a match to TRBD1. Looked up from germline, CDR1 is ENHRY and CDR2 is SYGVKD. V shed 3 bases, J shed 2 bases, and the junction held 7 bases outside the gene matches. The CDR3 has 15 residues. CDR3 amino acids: CAISDPHDRAYEQYF. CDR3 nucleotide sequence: TGTGCCATCAGTGATCCCCACGACAGGGCCTACGAGCAGTACTTC.

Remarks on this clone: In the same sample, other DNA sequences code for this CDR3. The CDR3 DNA reads TGTGCCAGCAGCCCACGGACAGGGAGCACTGAAGCTTTCTTT. Its translation is CASSPRTGSTEAFF. The rearrangement uses TRBV11-2 and TRBJ1-1; 8 bases align to TRBD1. Germline V gene lookup returns CDR1 SGHAT and CDR2 FQNNGV. V shed 5 bases and J 4 bases; nucleotides not matched to a gene: 6. This CDR3 region has 14 residues.

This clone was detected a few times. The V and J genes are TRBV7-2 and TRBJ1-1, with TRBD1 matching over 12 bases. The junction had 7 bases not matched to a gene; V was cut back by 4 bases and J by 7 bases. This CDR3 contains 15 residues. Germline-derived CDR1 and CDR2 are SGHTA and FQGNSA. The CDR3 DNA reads TGTGCCAGCAGCTCTCGGGACAGGGGGCACCGTGAAGCTTTCTTT. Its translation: CASSSRDRGHREAFF.

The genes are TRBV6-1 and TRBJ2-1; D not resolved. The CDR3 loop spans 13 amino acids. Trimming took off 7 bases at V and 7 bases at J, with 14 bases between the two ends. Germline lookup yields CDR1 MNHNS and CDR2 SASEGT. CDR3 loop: CASTPRRENEQFF. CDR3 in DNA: TGTGCCAGCACCCCTAGGAGAGAAAATGAGCAGTTCTTC.

The CDR3 region is CASSKGINQPQHF. The CDR3 region has the DNA TGTGCCAGCAGTAAGGGGATTAATCAGCCCCAGCATTTT. The chain joins TRBV6-5 to TRBJ1-5; weak D call: TRBD1 (5 bases). This CDR3 is built from 13 residues. CDR1 and CDR2 (germline): MNHEY, SVGAGI. V lost 5 bases and J lost 4, with 9 bases in between.

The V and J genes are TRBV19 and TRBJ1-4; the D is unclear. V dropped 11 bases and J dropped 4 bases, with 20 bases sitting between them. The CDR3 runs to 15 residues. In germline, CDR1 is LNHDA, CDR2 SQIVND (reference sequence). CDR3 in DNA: TGTGCCTCCCTCTCAACCGGGAGGGATAATGAAAAACTGTTTTTT. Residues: CASLSTGRDNEKLFF.

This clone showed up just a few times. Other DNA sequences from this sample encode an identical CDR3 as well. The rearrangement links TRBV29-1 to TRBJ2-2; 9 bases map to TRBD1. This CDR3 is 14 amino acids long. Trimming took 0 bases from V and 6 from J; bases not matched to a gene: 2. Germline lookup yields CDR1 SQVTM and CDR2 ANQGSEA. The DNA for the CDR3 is TGCAGCGTTGAAGATCGGACAGGGGCCGGGGAGCTGTTTTTT. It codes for CSVEDRTGAGELFF.

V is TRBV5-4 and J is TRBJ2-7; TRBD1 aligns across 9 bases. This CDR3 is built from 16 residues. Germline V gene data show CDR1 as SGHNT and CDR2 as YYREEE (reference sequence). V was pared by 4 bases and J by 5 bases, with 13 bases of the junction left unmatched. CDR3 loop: CASSQNPGTGIHEQYF. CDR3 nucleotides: TGTGCCAGCAGCCAAAATCCCGGGACAGGGATCCACGAGCAGTACTTC. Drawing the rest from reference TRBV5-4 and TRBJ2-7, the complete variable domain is ETGVTQSPTHLIKTRGQQVTLRCSSQSGHNTVSWYQQALGQGPQFIFQYYREEENGRGNFPPRFSGLQFPNYSSELNVNALELDDSALYLCASSQNPGTGIHEQYFGPGTRLTVT.

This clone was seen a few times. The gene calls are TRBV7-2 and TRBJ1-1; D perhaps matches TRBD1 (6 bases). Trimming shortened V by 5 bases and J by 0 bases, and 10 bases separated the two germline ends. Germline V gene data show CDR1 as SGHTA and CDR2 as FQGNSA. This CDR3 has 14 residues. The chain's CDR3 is CASSPGHLNTEAFF. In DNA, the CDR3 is TGTGCCAGCAGCCCGGGACATTTGAACACTGAAGCTTTCTTT.

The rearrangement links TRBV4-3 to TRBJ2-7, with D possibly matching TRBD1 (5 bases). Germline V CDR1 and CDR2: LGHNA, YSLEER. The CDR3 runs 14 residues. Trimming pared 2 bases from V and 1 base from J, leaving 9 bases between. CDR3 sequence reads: CASSQQGGSYEQYF. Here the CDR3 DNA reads TGCGCCAGCAGCCAACAGGGTGGGTCCTACGAGCAGTACTTC.

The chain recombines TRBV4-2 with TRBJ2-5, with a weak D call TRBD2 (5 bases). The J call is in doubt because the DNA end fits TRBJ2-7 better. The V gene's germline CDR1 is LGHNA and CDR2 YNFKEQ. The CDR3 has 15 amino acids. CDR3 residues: CASSRSGSDSYEQYF. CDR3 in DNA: TGTGCCAGCAGCCGAAGCGGATCGGATTCCTACGAGCAGTACTTC.

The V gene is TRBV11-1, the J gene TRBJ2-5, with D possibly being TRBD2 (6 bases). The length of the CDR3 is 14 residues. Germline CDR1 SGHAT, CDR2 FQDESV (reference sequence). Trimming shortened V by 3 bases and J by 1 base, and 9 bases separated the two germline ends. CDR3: CASSFRDSQETQYF. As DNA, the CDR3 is TGTGCCAGCAGCTTCCGGGACTCCCAAGAGACCCAGTACTTC.

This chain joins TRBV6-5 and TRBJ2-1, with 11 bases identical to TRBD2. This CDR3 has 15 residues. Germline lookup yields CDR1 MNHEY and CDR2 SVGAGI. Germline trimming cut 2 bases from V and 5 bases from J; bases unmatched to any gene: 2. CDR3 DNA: TGTGCCAGCAGTTACGCGGGACTAGCGGACAATGAGCAGTTCTTC. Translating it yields CASSYAGLADNEQFF.

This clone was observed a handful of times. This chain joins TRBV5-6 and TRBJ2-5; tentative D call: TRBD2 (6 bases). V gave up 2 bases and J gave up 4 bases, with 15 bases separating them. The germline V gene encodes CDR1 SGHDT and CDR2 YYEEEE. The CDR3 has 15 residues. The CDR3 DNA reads TGTGCCAGCAGCTTTAGGTATGGGGGAGGAGAGACCCAGTACTTC. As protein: CASSFRYGGGETQYF.

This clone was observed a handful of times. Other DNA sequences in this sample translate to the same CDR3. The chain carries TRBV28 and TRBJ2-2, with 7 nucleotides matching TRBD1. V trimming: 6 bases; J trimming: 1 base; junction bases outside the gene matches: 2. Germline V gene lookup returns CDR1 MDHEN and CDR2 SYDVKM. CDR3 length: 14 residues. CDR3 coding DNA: TGTGCCAGCAGAAGACAGGGGAACACCGGGGAGCTGTTTTTT. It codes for CASRRQGNTGELFF.

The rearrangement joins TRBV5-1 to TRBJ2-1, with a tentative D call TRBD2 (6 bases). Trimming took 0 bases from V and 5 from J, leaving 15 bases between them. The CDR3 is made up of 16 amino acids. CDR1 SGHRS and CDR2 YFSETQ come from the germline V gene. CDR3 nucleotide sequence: TGCGCCAGCAGCTTGGACGGTGCGGGGCAACACAATGAGCAGTTCTTC. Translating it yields CASSLDGAGQHNEQFF.

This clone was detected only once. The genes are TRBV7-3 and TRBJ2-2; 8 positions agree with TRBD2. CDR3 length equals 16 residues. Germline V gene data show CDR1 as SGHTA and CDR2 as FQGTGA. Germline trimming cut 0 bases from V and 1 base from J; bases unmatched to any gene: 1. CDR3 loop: CASSLTLAGNTGELFF. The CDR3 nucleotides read TGTGCCAGCAGCTTAACCCTAGCGGGGAACACCGGGGAGCTGTTTTTT.

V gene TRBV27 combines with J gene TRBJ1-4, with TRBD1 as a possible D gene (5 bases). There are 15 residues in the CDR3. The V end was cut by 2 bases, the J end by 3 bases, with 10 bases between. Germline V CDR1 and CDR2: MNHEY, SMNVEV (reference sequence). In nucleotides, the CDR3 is TGTGCCAGCAGTTTAGGGGGGAGGTCTAATGAAAAACTGTTTTTT. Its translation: CASSLGGRSNEKLFF. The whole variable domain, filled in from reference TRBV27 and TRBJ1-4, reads EAQVTQNPRYLITVTGKKLTVTCSQNMNHEYMSWYRQDPGLGLRQIYYSMNVEVTDKGDVPEGYKVSRKEKRNFPLILESPSPNQTSLYFCASSLGGRSNEKLFFGSGTQLSVL.

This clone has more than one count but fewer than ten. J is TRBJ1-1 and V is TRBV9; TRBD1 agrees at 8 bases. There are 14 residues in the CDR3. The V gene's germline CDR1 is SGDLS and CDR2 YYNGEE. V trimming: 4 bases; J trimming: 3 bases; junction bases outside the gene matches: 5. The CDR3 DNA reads TGTGCCAGCAGCCTCATACAGGGGGACACTGAAGCTTTCTTT. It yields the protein CASSLIQGDTEAFF.

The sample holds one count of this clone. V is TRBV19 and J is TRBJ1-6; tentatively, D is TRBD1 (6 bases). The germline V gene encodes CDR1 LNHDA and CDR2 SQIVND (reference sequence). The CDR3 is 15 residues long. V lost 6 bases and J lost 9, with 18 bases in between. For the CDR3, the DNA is TGTGCCAGTAGAACACAGGGTATCGGTAGTTCACCCCTCCACTTT. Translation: CASRTQGIGSSPLHF.